The 25 T cell receptor beta chains below were found in one sample sequenced in a study of T cells in Graves' hyperthyroidism and ophthalmopathy. Amplified TCR beta CDR3 regions derived from RNA transcripts. A set of HTBI primers served as the primers for a first-round RT-PCR of the TCR CDR3. Each CDR3 protein is one row after TCRdb ran MiXCR on the multiplex PCR reads. The data hold hundreds of thousands of distinct CDR3 sequences, with roughly 15% observed a single time. The sample consisted of blood. The receptors stem from a woman aged 30 to 39 with Graves' hyperthyroidism.

This clonotype was detected many times. This sequence joins TRBV2 and TRBJ2-7, with a possible D match to TRBD2 (5 bases). This CDR3 is 15 amino acids long. Germline loops: CDR1 SNHLY, CDR2 FYNNEI. V dropped 3 bases and J dropped 1 base, with 13 bases sitting between them. CDR3 sequence (DNA): TGTGCCAGCAGTGACGACCGGGGTAGTTCCTACGAGCAGTACTTC. It codes for CASSDDRGSSYEQYF.

This clonotype was seen repeatedly, ten times or more. DNA for the CDR3: TGCAGTGCCCGTAGACAGAGCTCCTACAATGAGCAGTTCTTC. Translated, it gives CSARRQSSYNEQFF. V usage is TRBV20-1 and J usage is TRBJ2-1; possible D gene TRBD1, 5 bases. This CDR3 has 14 residues. V lost 6 bases and J lost 0, with 12 bases in between. Germline values: CDR1 DFQATT, CDR2 SNEGSKA (reference sequence).

The chain employs TRBV18 and TRBJ2-7; 9 bases fit TRBD1. This CDR3 comprises 15 residues. The V and J ends lost 6 bases and 6 bases, in that order; junction bases with no gene match: 12. CDR1 is KGHSH and CDR2 is LQKENI in the germline V gene. The CDR3 region has the DNA TGTGCCAGCTCCCCCCCCGGGACAGGGATTCGCGAGCAGTACTTC. It encodes CASSPPGTGIREQYF.

CDR3 loop: CSVLAGGLDQPQHF. The CDR3 bases are TGCAGCGTTCTCGCAGGGGGGCTCGATCAGCCCCAGCATTTT. The chain couples TRBV29-1 to TRBJ1-5; 7 nucleotides match TRBD1. The CDR3 consists of 14 residues. After removal of 5 bases from V and 5 bases from J, the junction contained 9 bases not matched to a gene. CDR1 is SQVTM, CDR2 ANQGSEA, per germline.

V is TRBV20-1 and J is TRBJ1-5; D unclear. Trimming shortened V by 3 bases and J by 4 bases, and 10 bases separated the two germline ends. Germline loops: CDR1 DFQATT, CDR2 SNEGSKA (reference sequence). The length of the CDR3 is 13 residues. The CDR3 reads CSARDPVNQPQHF. CDR3 in DNA: TGCAGTGCTAGGGATCCGGTTAATCAGCCCCAGCATTTT.

This rearrangement joins TRBV10-3 to TRBJ1-2; 7 positions agree with TRBD1. V lost 3 bases and J lost 1; bases outside the gene matches: 5. CDR1 and CDR2 (germline): ENHRY, SYGVKD. The CDR3 runs 15 residues. The CDR3 sequence: CAISDPGDSNYGYTF. CDR3 nucleotides: TGTGCCATCAGTGACCCCGGGGACAGTAACTATGGCTACACCTTC.

This clonotype was seen only a few times. One end of the junction does not line up with germline, which may come from a read error. This sequence joins TRBV7-8 and TRBJ2-7, with TRBD1 matching over 8 bases. Germline loops: CDR1 SGHVS, CDR2 FQNEAQ. The CDR3 has 19 residues. This CDR3 is CANSPHRDRHFRFLDEQYF. The CDR3 nucleotides are TGTGCCAACAGCCCACACCGGGACAGGCACTTTCGATTTTTGGACGAGCAGTACTTC.

The J gene is TRBJ2-1, the V gene TRBV14; D may be TRBD2 (6 bases). V lost 2 bases and J 4 bases, leaving 15 bases between the germline ends. The CDR3 is 16 residues long. Per the germline V gene, CDR1 is SGHDN and CDR2 is FVKESK. CDR3 sequence: CASSQPGLSPYNEQFF. The CDR3, as DNA: TGTGCCAGCAGCCAACCCGGACTATCTCCTTACAATGAGCAGTTCTTC.

This clonotype came up many times. The J gene is TRBJ1-5, the V gene TRBV28; possible D gene TRBD1, 5 bases. The CDR3 totals 14 residues. Trimming pared 6 bases from V and 3 bases from J, leaving 12 bases between. Germline V gives CDR1 MDHEN, CDR2 SYDVKM. CDR3 residues: CASRDRGINQPQHF. DNA for the CDR3: TGTGCCAGCAGGGATAGGGGAATCAATCAGCCCCAGCATTTT.

This clonotype was seen only a few times. The chain links TRBV14 to TRBJ2-7; 8 nucleotides align to TRBD1. The CDR3 has 16 residues. Unmatched junction bases numbered 7, after V lost 2 bases and J lost 1 base. Germline-derived CDR1 and CDR2 are SGHDN and FVKESK. The CDR3 protein is CASSQPGQVESYEQYF. CDR3 DNA: TGTGCCAGCAGCCAACCGGGACAGGTAGAGTCCTACGAGCAGTACTTC. The variable domain in full, with the rest retrieved from reference TRBV14 and TRBJ2-7, is EAGVTQFPSHSVIEKGQTVTLRCDPISGHDNLYWYRRVMGKEIKFLLHFVKESKQDESGMPNNRFLAERTGGTYSTLKVQPAELEDSGVYFCASSQPGQVESYEQYFGPGTRLTVT.

This clonotype was counted many times. This chain links TRBV13 with TRBJ2-2; D gene ambiguous. The V and J ends lost 5 bases and 7 bases respectively, with 17 bases between them. The CDR3 spans 15 residues. Germline V lookup: CDR1 PRHDT, CDR2 FYEKMQ (reference sequence). CDR3 DNA sequence: TGTGCCAGCAGCGTAAGCCCTAACGTCGGCGGGGAGCTGTTTTTT. This sequence encodes CASSVSPNVGGELFF.

In its sample, this clonotype was seen many times. V is TRBV29-1 and J is TRBJ2-7, with D possibly being TRBD2 (6 bases). The germline V gene has CDR1 SQVTM and CDR2 ANQGSEA. The CDR3 spans 11 residues. Trimming cost V 7 bases and J 0 bases, with 7 bases left between them. The CDR3 DNA follows: TGCAGCGGCGGGGACTCCTACGAGCAGTACTTC. Its translation: CSGGDSYEQYF.

In this sample, this clonotype turned up many times. The chain recombines TRBV30 with TRBJ2-1, with a tentative D call TRBD2 (5 bases). V was cut by 4 bases and J by 3 bases, with 16 bases left in between. The germline V gene has CDR1 GTSNPN and CDR2 SVGIG (reference sequence). The CDR3 is 15 residues long. CDR3 sequence (DNA): TGTGCCTGGAAAAAGACTATCATCGGCTACAATGAGCAGTTCTTC. Its protein product is CAWKKTIIGYNEQFF.

This clonotype was counted at least ten times. The chain is built from TRBV30 and TRBJ2-1; either TRBD1 or TRBD2 may supply D (6 bases each). The CDR3 has 13 amino acids. V lost 5 bases and J lost 7, with 15 bases in between. Germline V gene data show CDR1 as GTSNPN and CDR2 as SVGIG (reference sequence). The CDR3 loop reads CAWSRGGWNEQFF. CDR3 in DNA: TGTGCCTGGTCTCGAGGGGGGTGGAATGAGCAGTTCTTC.

This clonotype was recorded at least ten times. J is TRBJ1-2 and V is TRBV7-2, with D unclear. Germline values: CDR1 SGHTA, CDR2 FQGNSA. The CDR3 extends over 11 amino acids. V was trimmed by 1 base and J by 7 bases, leaving 4 bases between them. The CDR3 spells CASSLDAGYTF. The CDR3 nucleotides are TGTGCCAGCAGCTTAGATGCTGGCTACACCTTC.

This clonotype was counted only a few times. The gene calls are TRBV30 and TRBJ1-4; possibly TRBD1 for D (6 bases). CDR1 GTSNPN and CDR2 SVGIG come from the germline V gene (reference sequence). The V gene lost 6 bases and the J gene lost 0 bases, with 20 bases spanning the gap. This CDR3 is 17 amino acids long. CDR3 protein: CACEVGAYTPTNEKLFF. The CDR3 nucleotides are TGTGCCTGCGAGGTGGGGGCCTACACCCCAACTAATGAAAAACTGTTTTTT.

Ten or more counts support this clonotype. V and J are TRBV6-5 and TRBJ2-7; maybe TRBD2 (6 bases). V was cut by 2 bases and J by 0 bases, with 11 bases left in between. Germline loops: CDR1 MNHEY, CDR2 SVGAGI. This CDR3 has 15 amino acids. CDR3 region: CASSYAGTVSYEQYF. The CDR3 DNA sequence: TGTGCCAGCAGTTACGCGGGAACGGTCTCCTACGAGCAGTACTTC.

The chain recombines TRBV10-3 with TRBJ1-1, with 7 bases lining up with TRBD1. The germline V gene encodes CDR1 ENHRY and CDR2 SYGVKD. The CDR3 has 13 amino acids. J was trimmed by 6 bases and V by 11 bases; bases with no gene match: 12. For the CDR3, the DNA is TGTGCCTCCAGCTACAGGGGTAACGCTGAAGCTTTCTTT. Protein product: CASSYRGNAEAFF.

This clonotype was counted many times. The chain has TRBV11-3 and TRBJ2-1; 8 nucleotides align to TRBD2. The junction had 4 bases not matched to a gene; V was cut back by 3 bases and J by 0 bases. The CDR3 has 16 residues. Germline CDR1 reads SGHNT; CDR2 reads YENEEA. The CDR3 DNA sequence: TGTGCCAGCAGCTTCGGGGGGGGTAACTCCTACAATGAGCAGTTCTTC. Amino acid sequence: CASSFGGGNSYNEQFF.

V usage is TRBV7-2 and J usage is TRBJ1-6; perhaps TRBD1 as D (5 bases). The CDR3 is 16 amino acids. CDR1 and CDR2 from the germline V gene are SGHTA and FQGNSA. V lost 4 bases and J lost 7, with 17 bases in between. In DNA, the CDR3 is TGTGCCAGCAGCTCTGGTCGGGGGACGGCAAATTCACCCCTCCACTTT. Its translation: CASSSGRGTANSPLHF.

This clonotype turned up a few times. The CDR3 loop reads CASSLQGWSGELFF. The DNA for the CDR3 is TGTGCCAGCAGCTTACAGGGCTGGTCCGGGGAGCTGTTTTTT. The V gene is TRBV7-3, the J gene TRBJ2-2; the D gene is possibly TRBD1 (5 bases). V lost 2 bases to trimming and J lost 6 bases, with 10 bases between them. CDR3 length: 14 residues. The germline CDR1 and CDR2 sequences are SGHTA and FQGTGA.

This clonotype was observed a handful of times. V usage is TRBV5-4 and J usage is TRBJ2-7; maybe TRBD2 (8 bases). V lost 4 bases and J 0 bases, leaving 20 bases between the germline ends. CDR1 and CDR2 from the germline V gene are SGHNT and YYREEE (reference sequence). The CDR3 is made up of 17 amino acids. The CDR3: CASSGRGSGGISYEQYF. DNA of the CDR3: TGTGCCAGCAGCGGCAGGGGGAGCGGGGGAATCTCCTACGAGCAGTACTTC.

This clonotype was recorded a few times. The genes are TRBV20-1 and TRBJ1-1, with D unresolved. The germline V gene has CDR1 DFQATT and CDR2 SNEGSKA (reference sequence). The V gene lost 7 bases and the J gene lost 1 base, with 10 bases spanning the gap. This CDR3 is 12 amino acids long. CDR3 in amino acids: CSGAGGNTEAFF. The CDR3 DNA follows: TGCAGTGGCGCGGGAGGGAACACTGAAGCTTTCTTT.

This clonotype was seen repeatedly, ten times or more. This sequence joins TRBV5-1 and TRBJ1-1; no firm D call. The V gene lost 0 bases and the J gene lost 1 base, with 13 bases spanning the gap. The CDR3 runs to 16 residues. The germline V gene encodes CDR1 SGHRS and CDR2 YFSETQ. CDR3 in DNA: TGCGCCAGCAGCTTGGGTTACAGCAATAGGAACACTGAAGCTTTCTTT. Translation: CASSLGYSNRNTEAFF.

The chain uses TRBV28 and TRBJ2-7; D ambiguous. Germline V gene data show CDR1 as MDHEN and CDR2 as SYDVKM. Trimming stripped 3 bases from V and 2 bases from J, with 5 bases between. The CDR3 contains 12 residues. In DNA, the CDR3 is TGTGCCAGCAGTTTTCCACCCTACGAGCAGTACTTC. This translates into CASSFPPYEQYF.